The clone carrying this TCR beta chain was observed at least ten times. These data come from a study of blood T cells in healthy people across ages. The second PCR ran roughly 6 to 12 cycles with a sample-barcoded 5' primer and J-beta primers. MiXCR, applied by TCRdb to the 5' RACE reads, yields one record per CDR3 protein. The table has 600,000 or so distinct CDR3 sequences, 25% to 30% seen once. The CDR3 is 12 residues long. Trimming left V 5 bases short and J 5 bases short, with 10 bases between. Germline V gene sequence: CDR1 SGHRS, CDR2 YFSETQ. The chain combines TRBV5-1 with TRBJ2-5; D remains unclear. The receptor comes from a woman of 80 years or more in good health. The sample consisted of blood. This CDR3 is CASRDPPETQYF. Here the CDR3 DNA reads TGCGCCAGCAGGGACCCGCCGGAGACCCAGTACTTC.